These 10 T cell receptor beta chains originate from one sample sequenced in a study of shared clonotypes between healthy human individuals. Data came from immunoSEQ multiplex PCR; TCRdb stores just in-frame clones and leaves some out. Here the sample spans some 980,000 clones, around 80% being singletons. Sequencing input: memory CD4+ T cells sorted from blood. The subset: CD45RA-negative fraction. The receptor source for this set is a man aged 18 to 30 in good health.

CDR3 in amino acids: CASSTGGPGADTQYF. Here the CDR3 DNA reads TGTGCCAGCAGCACCGGAGGGCCGGGGGCAGATACGCAGTATTTT. This sequence joins TRBV7-2 and TRBJ2-3, with D possibly TRBD2 on 6 matching bases. The length of the CDR3 is 15 residues. Trimming took off 5 bases at V and 4 bases at J, with 16 bases between the two ends. CDR1 and CDR2 from the germline V gene are SGHTA and FQGNSA.

This clone occurred once. The rearrangement uses TRBV6-1 and TRBJ2-7; no definite D call. Germline CDR1 MNHNS, CDR2 SASEGT. Trimming shortened V by 11 bases and J by 0 bases, and 14 bases separated the two germline ends. The CDR3 sequence is 13 residues long. The CDR3 region is CAVTTYSSYEQYF. CDR3 bases: TGTGCCGTAACGACTTATTCCTCCTACGAGCAGTACTTC.

This rearrangement joins TRBV30 to TRBJ2-7, with D perhaps TRBD1 or TRBD2 (6 bases each). CDR1 and CDR2 (germline): GTSNPN, SVGIG (reference sequence). The CDR3 consists of 13 residues. Trimming left V 4 bases short and J 3 bases short, with 13 bases between. CDR3 sequence reads: CAWTLEGGYEQYF. The CDR3 coding sequence is TGTGCCTGGACATTGGAGGGGGGCTACGAGCAGTACTTC.

The gene calls are TRBV18 and TRBJ1-6; maybe TRBD1 (5 bases). The CDR3 consists of 16 residues. In germline, CDR1 is KGHSH, CDR2 LQKENI. Trimming stripped 6 bases from V and 9 bases from J, with 21 bases between. The CDR3 coding sequence is TGTGCCAGCTCGGCGGCGTGGGGGGGAGGGAGTTCACCCCTCCACTTT. Amino acid sequence: CASSAAWGGGSSPLHF.

The chain has TRBV30 and TRBJ2-1; tentatively, D is TRBD2 (7 bases). CDR3 length: 12 amino acids. V was pared by 3 bases and J by 9 bases, with 12 bases between. In germline, CDR1 is GTSNPN, CDR2 SVGIG (reference sequence). The CDR3, as DNA: TGTGCCTGGAGGGGGGGGCAGAGTGAGCAGTTCTTC. Translation: CAWRGGQSEQFF.

V and J are TRBV11-2 and TRBJ2-3; a weak D match, TRBD2 (6 bases). Germline CDR1 SGHAT, CDR2 FQNNGV. V was clipped by 2 bases and J by 1 base, with 13 bases between them. There are 16 residues in the CDR3. The CDR3 loop reads CASSLRAGRGTDTQYF. The CDR3 DNA is TGTGCCAGCAGCTTAAGGGCGGGACGAGGCACAGATACGCAGTATTTT.

The chain recombines TRBV2 with TRBJ1-4, with 12 bases identical to TRBD1. Germline V CDR1 and CDR2: SNHLY, FYNNEI. The CDR3 runs to 15 residues. The V segment lost 5 bases and the J segment 7 bases; nucleotides outside the gene matches: 5. CDR3 DNA sequence: TGTGCCAGCAGTTTGGGGACAGGGGGCGGTGAAAAACTGTTTTTT. It yields the protein CASSLGTGGGEKLFF.

The CDR3 bases are TGTGCCAGCAGGCCCCCGTTCGAGCAGTACTTC. Protein product: CASRPPFEQYF. The chain employs TRBV14 and TRBJ2-7, with no clear D. The CDR3 spans 11 residues. Germline CDR1 and CDR2: SGHDN and FVKESK. V gave up 6 bases and J gave up 6 bases, with 9 bases separating them.

The rearrangement uses TRBV7-9 and TRBJ2-7, with 11 bases fitting TRBD1. The CDR3 is 15 amino acids. With 2 bases clipped from V and 5 bases from J, the junction kept 5 bases outside the gene matches. Germline V gene sequence: CDR1 SEHNR, CDR2 FQNEAQ (reference sequence). The CDR3 loop is CASSLWGQGVDEQYF. For the CDR3, the DNA is TGTGCCAGCAGCTTATGGGGACAGGGGGTCGACGAGCAGTACTTC.

The chain combines TRBV7-9 with TRBJ1-1; D unclear. CDR3 size: 12 residues. Germline assignment: CDR1 SEHNR and CDR2 FQNEAQ (reference sequence). Trimming took off 10 bases at V and 2 bases at J, with 11 bases between the two ends. CDR3 amino acids: CAIPAYNTEAFF. The CDR3 region has the DNA TGTGCCATCCCGGCGTACAACACTGAAGCTTTCTTT.